The rows below give T cell receptor beta chains drawn from one sample of a study of OX40 agonist ivuxolimab in advanced cancers. Sequencing was performed with immunoSEQ multiplex PCR; in TCRdb, only in-frame clones are kept and a portion is missing. The table has 75,000 to 95,000 clones, less than 90% seen once. The specimen comprised CD4+ or CD8+ T cells sorted from blood, sampled in a trial of the OX40 agonist ivuxolimab. These receptors were collected from an adult with an advanced solid tumor such as melanoma, head and neck, liver or kidney cancer. CDR3s include the opening cysteine and the closing phenylalanine or tryptophan. The D gene is left open where the match is weak. The size field is filled for only some rows; it gives once, few, many or a size class.

V	size	D	J	CDR3	DNA
TRBV11-2	.	.	TRBJ2-3	CASRYIKILDSSTDTQYF	TGTGCCAGCAGATACATAAAAATACTAGACTCTAGCACAGATACGCAGTATTTT
TRBV5-1	medium-sized	.	TRBJ1-3	CASSFGGNTIYF	TGCGCCAGCAGCTTCGGGGGAAACACCATATATTTT
TRBV11-3	.	.	TRBJ1-1	CASSLRGGAFF	TGTGCCAGCAGCTTGCGGGGGGGTGCTTTCTTT
TRBV2	.	.	TRBJ1-1	CASSGSSVNTEAFF	TGTGCCAGCAGTGGGTCTTCTGTGAACACTGAAGCTTTCTTT
TRBV9	.	.	TRBJ1-2	CASSVGTGKDYGYTF	TGTGCCAGCAGCGTAGGTACAGGGAAGGACTATGGCTACACCTTC
TRBV7-9	.	.	TRBJ1-6	CASSLEGPDTSPLHF	TGTGCCAGCAGCTTAGAAGGACCGGACACTTCACCCCTCCACTTT
TRBV7-3	.	.	TRBJ2-5	CASSLAREETQYF	TGTGCCAGCAGCTTAGCCAGGGAAGAGACCCAGTACTTC
TRBV5-1	.	.	TRBJ2-5	CASSLDRGGETQYF	TGCGCCAGCAGCTTGGACCGAGGGGGAGAGACCCAGTACTTC
TRBV5-6	.	.	TRBJ2-3	CASSPPGHRGDTQYF	TGTGCCAGCAGCCCTCCGGGACACCGAGGGGATACGCAGTATTTT
TRBV6-5	once	.	TRBJ2-7	CASRNTRGAAYEQYF	TGTGCCAGCAGGAACACACGGGGGGCTGCCTACGAGCAGTACTTC
TRBV11-2	.	TRBD1	TRBJ2-4	CASSFDRVRDIQYF	TGTGCCAGCAGCTTCGACAGGGTTAGAGACATTCAGTACTTC
TRBV12-5	.	.	TRBJ1-4	CASGLGLSNEKLFF	TGTGCTAGTGGTTTAGGCCTTTCTAATGAAAAACTGTTTTTT
TRBV5-4	few	.	TRBJ1-5	CASSLDSQNQPQHF	TGTGCCAGCAGCTTAGACAGCCAAAATCAGCCCCAGCATTTT
TRBV15	.	TRBD1	TRBJ1-6	CATSSNPQGDHSPLHF	TGTGCCACCAGCAGCAACCCCCAGGGGGATCACTCACCCCTCCACTTT
TRBV7-6	.	.	TRBJ2-3	CASRRTDTQYF	TGTGCCAGCAGACGCACAGATACGCAGTATTTT
TRBV18	.	.	TRBJ1-3	CASSASSSGNTIYF	TGTGCCAGCTCAGCAAGCTCCTCTGGAAACACCATATATTTT
TRBV6-6	once	TRBD2	TRBJ2-1	CASSSGTSAINEQFF	TGTGCCAGCAGTTCCGGGACTAGCGCGATAAATGAGCAGTTCTTC
TRBV10-3	.	TRBD1	TRBJ1-5	CAIRGQGGNQPQHF	TGTGCCATCAGAGGACAGGGGGGTAATCAGCCCCAGCATTTT
TRBV6-4	.	.	TRBJ1-1	CASRGGENTEAFF	TGTGCCAGCAGAGGAGGGGAGAACACTGAAGCTTTCTTT
TRBV29-1	few	.	TRBJ2-1	CSVGERSNEQFF	TGCAGCGTTGGAGAAAGGAGCAATGAGCAGTTCTTC
TRBV29-1	.	.	TRBJ1-6	CSVAPGGNSPLHF	TGCAGCGTTGCCCCTGGAGGGAATTCACCCCTCCACTTT
TRBV5-4	.	TRBD1	TRBJ1-3	CASSPGAGGSGNTIYF	TGTGCCAGCAGCCCCGGGGCAGGGGGCTCTGGAAACACCATATATTTT
TRBV9	.	.	TRBJ2-2	CASSVEFRNNELFF	TGTGCCAGCAGCGTAGAATTTCGGAACAATGAGCTGTTTTTT
TRBV6-5	.	.	TRBJ1-1	CASSPLQAPEAFF	TGTGCCAGCAGCCCCCTACAGGCTCCGGAAGCTTTCTTT
TRBV7-6	.	TRBD1	TRBJ2-5	CASSLAQGAFETQYF	TGTGCCAGCAGCTTAGCACAGGGGGCCTTCGAGACCCAGTACTTC
TRBV11-3	.	.	TRBJ1-1	CASSLGGDMNTEAFF	TGTGCCAGCAGCTTAGGAGGAGATATGAACACTGAAGCTTTCTTT
TRBV6-1	.	.	TRBJ2-5	CASSDRVQQETQYF	TGTGCCAGCAGTGACAGGGTACAACAAGAGACCCAGTACTTC
TRBV11-3	once	TRBD2	TRBJ2-3	CASSSRLAGVDTQYF	TGTGCCAGCAGCTCTAGACTAGCGGGAGTAGATACGCAGTATTTT
TRBV7-2	few	.	TRBJ1-4	CASSLGFGSGEKLFF	TGTGCCAGCAGCTTAGGATTTGGATCAGGTGAAAAACTGTTTTTT
TRBV6-6	once	.	TRBJ1-5	CASSYSTDWNQPQHF	TGTGCCAGCAGTTACTCAACAGACTGGAATCAGCCCCAGCATTTT
TRBV7-3	.	.	TRBJ1-1	CASSSQGNTEAFF	TGTGCCAGCAGCTCCCAGGGGAACACTGAAGCTTTCTTT
TRBV5-6	.	.	TRBJ2-7	CASSYYYPAGAPPYEQYF	TGTGCCAGCAGCTATTACTATCCTGCTGGAGCCCCCCCCTACGAGCAGTACTTC
TRBV7-9	.	TRBD1	TRBJ1-5	CASSRGQSNQPQHF	TGTGCCAGCAGCCGGGGACAGTCGAATCAGCCCCAGCATTTT
TRBV2	.	.	TRBJ1-5	CASSVNGPQPQHF	TGTGCCAGCAGTGTAAACGGTCCCCAGCCCCAGCATTTT
TRBV30	.	.	TRBJ1-6	CAGLGEIHNSPLHF	TGTGCCGGTCTTGGGGAGATCCATAATTCACCCCTCCACTTT
TRBV6-1	once	.	TRBJ1-3	CASSGGQSIRGTIYF	TGTGCCAGCAGTGGAGGACAGAGCATCCGAGGCACCATATATTTT
TRBV2	.	.	TRBJ1-2	CASSEQGTRGYTF	TGTGCCAGCAGTGAGCAGGGGACTCGTGGCTACACCTTC
TRBV7-2	.	TRBD2	TRBJ2-1	CASSPPLERGFNEQFF	TGTGCCAGCAGCCCGCCTTTAGAGCGGGGCTTCAATGAGCAGTTCTTC
TRBV7-6	.	.	TRBJ1-1	CASSSQTASANTEAFF	TGTGCCAGCAGCTCCCAGACGGCGAGTGCGAACACTGAAGCTTTCTTT
TRBV6-1	.	.	TRBJ2-3	CASRGLALGDTQYF	TGTGCCAGCAGGGGTCTCGCCCTAGGGGATACGCAGTATTTT
TRBV11-2	.	.	TRBJ1-1	CASSLEPGMNTEAFF	TGTGCCAGCAGCTTAGAGCCAGGGATGAACACTGAAGCTTTCTTT
TRBV2	.	.	TRBJ2-5	CASSLRRSQYF	TGTGCCAGCAGTCTACGGCGATCGCAGTACTTC
TRBV4-1	.	TRBD1	TRBJ2-2	CASSRGPGQANTGELFF	TGCGCCAGCAGCCGGGGGCCGGGACAGGCTAACACCGGGGAGCTGTTTTTT
TRBV18	.	.	TRBJ1-2	CASSPLPFRPGPANYGYTF	TGTGCCAGCTCACCACTCCCTTTCCGACCGGGCCCCGCTAACTATGGCTACACCTTC
TRBV6-5	.	.	TRBJ1-2	CASSSDGYGYTF	TGTGCCAGCAGCTCGGACGGCTATGGCTACACCTTC
TRBV7-9	.	.	TRBJ2-7	CASSWGRRSYEQYF	TGTGCCAGCAGTTGGGGACGGCGATCCTACGAGCAGTACTTC
TRBV6-1	.	TRBD2	TRBJ2-7	CAIQREGLAEQYF	TGTGCCATCCAGCGGGAGGGCCTGGCCGAGCAGTACTTC
TRBV30	.	.	TRBJ2-3	CAGGGGGTDTQYF	TGTGCCGGGGGCGGGGGTGGCACAGATACGCAGTATTTT
TRBV7-2	.	.	TRBJ2-1	CASSLGGGEQFF	TGTGCCAGCAGCTTAGGGGGAGGAGAGCAGTTCTTC
TRBV28	few	.	TRBJ2-4	CASSYRRGPTQNIQYF	TGTGCCAGCAGTTATCGTCGCGGCCCTACCCAAAACATTCAGTACTTC
TRBV5-1	.	.	TRBJ2-7	CASSLRVGAYEQYF	TGCGCCAGCAGCTTGAGGGTCGGAGCTTACGAGCAGTACTTC
TRBV7-3	.	TRBD1	TRBJ2-2	CASSLNGGQGGGGELFF	TGTGCCAGCAGCTTAAACGGGGGACAGGGCGGCGGCGGGGAGCTGTTTTTT
TRBV7-9	.	TRBD1	TRBJ2-7	CASSLTGQVTYEQYF	TGTGCCAGCAGCTTAACGGGACAGGTCACCTACGAGCAGTACTTC
TRBV5-4	.	TRBD1	TRBJ2-7	CASSPRTGIYEQYF	TGTGCCAGCAGCCCAAGGACAGGGATCTACGAGCAGTACTTC